Listed here is a single T cell receptor beta chain. This sample was taken from a study of blood T cell repertoires in COVID-19. The protocol was immunoSEQ multiplex PCR, while the TCRdb copy is restricted to in-frame clones and leaves out a portion. The sample shows 350,000 to 450,000 clones, more than 75% of them seen only once. Sequences were obtained from peripheral blood. This TCR was sampled from a human donor in a cohort sampled during active COVID-19.

DNA of the CDR3: TGTGCCAGCAGCCCGGACAGGGCCGATACGCAGTATTTT. It translates to CASSPDRADTQYF. This sequence joins TRBV3-1 (or the pseudogene TRBV3-2) and TRBJ2-3; 8 bases agree with TRBD1. CDR1 and CDR2 from the germline V gene are LGHDT and YNNKEL (reference sequence). The CDR3 runs to 13 residues. V lost 4 bases and J lost 6; bases outside the gene matches: 3.